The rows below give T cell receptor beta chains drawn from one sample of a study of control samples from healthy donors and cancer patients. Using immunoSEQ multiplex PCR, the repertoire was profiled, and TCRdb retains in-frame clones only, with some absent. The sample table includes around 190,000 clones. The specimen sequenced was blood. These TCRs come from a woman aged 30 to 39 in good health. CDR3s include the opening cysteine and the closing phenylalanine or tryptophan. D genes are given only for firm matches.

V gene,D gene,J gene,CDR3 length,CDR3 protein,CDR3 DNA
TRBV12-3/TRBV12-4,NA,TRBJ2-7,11,CASSLGGNQYF,TGTGCCAGCAGTTTGGGGGGAAATCAGTACTTC
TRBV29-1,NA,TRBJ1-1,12,CSAAGSNTEAFF,TGCAGCGCTGCGGGCAGTAACACTGAAGCTTTCTTT
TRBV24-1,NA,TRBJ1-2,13,CATSALDTYGYTF,TGTGCCACCAGTGCTCTGGACACGTATGGCTACACCTTC
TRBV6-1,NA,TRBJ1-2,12,CASSEYQLGYTF,TGTGCCAGCAGTGAATACCAGTTGGGCTACACCTTC
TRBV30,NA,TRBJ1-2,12,CAWSVGGGGYTF,TGTGCCTGGAGTGTAGGGGGGGGTGGCTACACCTTC
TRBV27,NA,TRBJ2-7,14,CASSWAGSGYEQYF,TGTGCCAGCAGTTGGGCGGGGTCAGGCTACGAGCAGTACTTC
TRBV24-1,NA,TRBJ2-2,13,CATSEGNTGELFF,TGTGCCACCAGTGAAGGGAACACCGGGGAGCTGTTTTTT
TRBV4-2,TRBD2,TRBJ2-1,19,CASSPLGTSGGASYNEQFF,TGTGCCAGCAGCCCTTTGGGTACTAGCGGGGGGGCATCTTACAATGAGCAGTTCTTC
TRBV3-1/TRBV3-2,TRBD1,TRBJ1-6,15,CASSQVGTGNSPLHF,TGTGCCAGCAGCCAAGTTGGGACAGGGAATTCACCCCTCCACTTT
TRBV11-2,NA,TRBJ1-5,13,CASSLEGDQPQHF,TGTGCCAGCAGCTTAGAAGGCGACCAGCCCCAGCATTTT
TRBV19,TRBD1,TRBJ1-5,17,CASRLDRVFDRNQPQHF,TGTGCCAGTAGACTCGACAGGGTCTTCGACCGCAATCAGCCCCAGCATTTT
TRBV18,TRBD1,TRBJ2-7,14,CASSTGASTYEQYF,TGTGCCAGCTCCACAGGGGCGAGCACCTACGAGCAGTACTTC
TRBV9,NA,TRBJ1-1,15,CASSVGPHKNTEAFF,TGTGCCAGCAGCGTAGGTCCCCACAAGAACACTGAAGCTTTCTTT
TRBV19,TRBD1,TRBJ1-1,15,CASTWDRLMNTEAFF,TGTGCCAGTACCTGGGACAGGTTAATGAACACTGAAGCTTTCTTT
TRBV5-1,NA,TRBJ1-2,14,CASSRTGADYGYTF,TGCGCCAGCAGCAGGACCGGGGCCGATTATGGCTACACCTTC
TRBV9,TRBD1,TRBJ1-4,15,CASSPGTVINEKLFF,TGTGCCAGCAGCCCAGGGACAGTCATTAATGAAAAACTGTTTTTT
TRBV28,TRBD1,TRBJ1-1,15,CASRSRDRAGTEAFF,TGTGCCAGCAGGTCCCGGGACAGGGCGGGCACTGAAGCTTTCTTT
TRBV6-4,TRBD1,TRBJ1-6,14,CARLGDSDNSPLHF,TGTGCCAGACTAGGGGACAGTGATAATTCACCCCTCCACTTT
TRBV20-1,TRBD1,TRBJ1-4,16,CSASWGQGATNEKLFF,TGCAGTGCTAGTTGGGGACAGGGTGCAACTAATGAAAAACTGTTTTTT
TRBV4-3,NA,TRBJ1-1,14,CASSQVGGNTEAFF,TGCGCCAGCAGCCAAGTGGGGGGGAACACTGAAGCTTTCTTT
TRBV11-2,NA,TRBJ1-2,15,CASQDTSFGNYGYTF,TGTGCCAGCCAAGATACGAGCTTTGGTAACTATGGCTACACCTTC
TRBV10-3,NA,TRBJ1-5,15,CAISEGPGQGQPQHF,TGTGCCATCAGTGAGGGACCGGGACAAGGTCAGCCCCAGCATTTT
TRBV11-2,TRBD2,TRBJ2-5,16,CASSLYGTMGLETQYF,TGTGCCAGCAGCTTATACGGGACTATGGGATTGGAGACCCAGTACTTC
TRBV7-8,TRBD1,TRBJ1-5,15,CASSPKQGAAQPQHF,TGTGCCAGCAGCCCCAAACAGGGGGCGGCTCAGCCCCAGCATTTT
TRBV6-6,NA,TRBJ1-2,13,CASSKEGGLGYTF,TGTGCCAGCAGCAAGGAAGGGGGGCTCGGCTACACCTTC
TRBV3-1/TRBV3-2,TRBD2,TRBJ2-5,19,CASSQERAGGLRAFETQYF,TGTGCCAGCAGCCAAGAACGCGCGGGGGGGCTTCGGGCTTTTGAGACCCAGTACTTC
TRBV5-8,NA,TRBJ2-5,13,CASSFDNQETQYF,TGTGCCAGCAGCTTTGACAACCAAGAGACCCAGTACTTC
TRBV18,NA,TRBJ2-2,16,CASSPGAQGNTGELFF,TGTGCCAGCTCACCGGGGGCTCAGGGGAACACCGGGGAGCTGTTTTTT
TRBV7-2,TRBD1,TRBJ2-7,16,CASSLESVRGPYEQYF,TGTGCCAGCAGCTTAGAAAGTGTAAGGGGGCCTTACGAGCAGTACTTC
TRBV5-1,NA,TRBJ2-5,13,CASSLNVGETQYF,TGCGCCAGCAGCTTGAATGTCGGAGAGACCCAGTACTTC
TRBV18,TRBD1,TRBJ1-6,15,CASSPDRGVGSPLHF,TGTGCCAGCTCGCCGGACAGGGGAGTAGGGTCACCCCTCCACTTT
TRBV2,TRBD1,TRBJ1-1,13,CASMDRVGTEAFF,TGTGCCAGCATGGACAGGGTTGGGACTGAAGCTTTCTTT
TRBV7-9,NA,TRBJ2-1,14,CASSLGGFNNEQFF,TGTGCCAGCAGCTTAGGGGGTTTCAACAATGAGCAGTTCTTC
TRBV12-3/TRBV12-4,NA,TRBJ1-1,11,CASSSGTEAFF,TGTGCCAGCAGTTCAGGGACAGAAGCTTTCTTT
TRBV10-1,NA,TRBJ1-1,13,CASSEGRGTEAFF,TGCGCCAGCAGTGAGGGGCGAGGGACTGAAGCTTTCTTT
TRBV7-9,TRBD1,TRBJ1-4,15,CASSLGTGANEKLFF,TGTGCCAGCAGCTTAGGGACAGGGGCGAATGAAAAACTGTTTTTT
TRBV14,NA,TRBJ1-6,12,CASSQVASPLHF,TGTGCCAGCAGCCAAGTTGCTTCACCCCTCCACTTT
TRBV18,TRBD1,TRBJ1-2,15,CASSPQEGQGTGYTF,TGTGCCAGCTCACCCCAGGAGGGACAGGGGACCGGCTACACCTTC
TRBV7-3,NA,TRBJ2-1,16,CASSLMLTGAYNEQFF,TGTGCCAGCAGCTTAATGTTAACGGGGGCCTACAATGAGCAGTTCTTC
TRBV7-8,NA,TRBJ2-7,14,CASSRQGTSYEQYF,TGTGCCAGCAGCCGTCAGGGAACCTCCTACGAGCAGTACTTC
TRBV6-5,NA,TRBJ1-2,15,CASSYSIPQGRGYTF,TGTGCCAGCAGTTACTCGATCCCGCAGGGTCGAGGCTACACCTTC
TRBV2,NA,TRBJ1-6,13,CARLQDFYSPLHF,TGTGCCCGGCTTCAGGATTTTTATTCACCCCTCCACTTT
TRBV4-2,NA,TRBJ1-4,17,CASSQVEDIDSNEKLFF,TGTGCCAGCAGCCAAGTAGAGGACATAGATTCGAATGAAAAACTGTTTTTT
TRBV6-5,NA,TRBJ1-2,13,CASSYTPGNGYTF,TGTGCCAGCAGTTACACGCCAGGGAATGGCTACACCTTC
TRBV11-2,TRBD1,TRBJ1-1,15,CASSLWQGVGTEAFF,TGTGCCAGCAGCTTATGGCAGGGGGTGGGGACTGAAGCTTTCTTT
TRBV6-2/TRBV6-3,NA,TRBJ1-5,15,CASSYSGTSNQPQHF,TGTGCCAGCAGTTATTCAGGTACAAGCAATCAGCCCCAGCATTTT
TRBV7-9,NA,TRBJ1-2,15,CASSLEVYREHGYTF,TGTGCCAGCAGCTTAGAGGTGTACAGGGAACATGGCTACACCTTC
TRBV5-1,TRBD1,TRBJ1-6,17,CASSKDRGRSSNSPLHF,TGCGCCAGCAGCAAGGACAGGGGGCGAAGTAGTAATTCACCCCTCCACTTT
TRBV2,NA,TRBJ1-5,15,CASRQGRASNQPQHF,TGTGCCAGCAGGCAGGGAAGAGCCAGCAATCAGCCCCAGCATTTT
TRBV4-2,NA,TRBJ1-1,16,CASSQTYRALNTEAFF,TGTGCCAGCAGCCAGACCTACAGGGCCTTGAACACTGAAGCTTTCTTT
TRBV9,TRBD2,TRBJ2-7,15,CASSETSGAAYEQYF,TGTGCCAGCAGCGAGACTAGCGGGGCGGCCTACGAGCAGTACTTC
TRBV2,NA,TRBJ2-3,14,CASKFERSTDTQYF,TGTGCCAGCAAATTCGAGCGGTCAACAGATACGCAGTATTTT
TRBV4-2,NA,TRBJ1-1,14,CASSQGSSYTEAFF,TGTGCCAGCAGCCAAGGGTCTTCCTACACTGAAGCTTTCTTT
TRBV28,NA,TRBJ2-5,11,CASRRGGSQYF,TGTGCCAGCAGGAGGGGGGGTTCCCAGTACTTC
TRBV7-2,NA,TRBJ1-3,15,CASSFVITAGNTIYF,TGTGCCAGCAGCTTCGTTATTACAGCTGGAAACACCATATATTTT
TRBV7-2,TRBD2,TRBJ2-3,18,CASSLATSLAVNTDTQYF,TGTGCCAGCAGCTTAGCCACCTCACTAGCGGTGAACACAGATACGCAGTATTTT
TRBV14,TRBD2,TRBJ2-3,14,CASSQDSGGYTQYF,TGTGCCAGCAGCCAAGATAGCGGGGGATATACGCAGTATTTT
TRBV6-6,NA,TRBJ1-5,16,CASSSPSGRGGQPQHF,TGTGCCAGCAGTTCCCCCTCCGGCAGGGGTGGTCAGCCCCAGCATTTT